This T cell receptor (beta chain) was found in a study of blood T cells in healthy people across ages. CDR1 and CDR2 from the germline V gene are SEHNR and FQNEAQ (reference sequence). This CDR3 has 15 amino acids. V was shortened by 0 bases and J by 4 bases, with 13 bases between the two germline ends. Notes on this clonotype: The antigen remains unidentified.

Study-level findings and limits: Naive and antigen-experienced cells were not separated, limiting conclusive comparison.

The second PCR ran about 6 to 12 cycles with a sample-barcoded 5' primer and J-beta primers. Each CDR3 protein is one row after TCRdb ran MiXCR on the 5' RACE reads. The sample holds 780,000 or so distinct CDR3 sequences, approximately 55% seen once. This rearrangement joins TRBV7-9 to TRBJ2-7; D is undetermined. This sequence was found in an elderly man in good health. Sequencing was carried out using blood. In nucleotides, the CDR3 is TGTGCCAGCAGCTTAGCGCGATTAGGCCAGTACGAGCAGTACTTC. The encoded protein is CASSLARLGQYEQYF.